Below are 10 T cell receptor beta chains sequenced from a single sample in a study of somatic mutations in cytotoxic T cells in rheumatoid arthritis. Only in-frame clones appear in the TCRdb table, and some are missing; sequencing was by immunoSEQ multiplex PCR. Here the sample spans 2,100 or so clones, roughly 70% being singletons. Sequences were derived from CD8+ T cells sorted from blood, sampled at a follow-up visit. Receptor source: a man aged 70-80 years with rheumatoid arthritis.

Worth noting for this clone: Other DNA variants within this sample encode the same CDR3. In DNA form, the CDR3 reads TGTGCCAGCAGCTTGACCCAGAATGAGCAGTTCTTC. Protein sequence: CASSLTQNEQFF. This chain connects TRBV5-6 to TRBJ2-1; D unclear. The CDR3 is 12 residues long. The V end was cut by 1 base, the J end by 7 bases, with 6 bases between. CDR1 is SGHDT and CDR2 is YYEEEE in the germline V gene.

The CDR3 is CASSSGSTDTQYF. The DNA of the CDR3 is TGCGCCAGCAGCTCGGGGAGCACAGATACGCAGTATTTT. The chain uses TRBV5-1 and TRBJ2-3; perhaps TRBD2 as D (5 bases). Trimming cost V 3 bases and J 0 bases, with 5 bases left between them. Germline CDR1 is SGHRS and CDR2 is YFSETQ. This CDR3 contains 13 residues.

This chain joins TRBV5-6 and TRBJ1-2; 10 bases agree with TRBD1. V lost 4 bases, J lost 4 bases, and 10 bases stayed unmatched. CDR1 is SGHDT, CDR2 YYEEEE, per germline. CDR3 length: 16 residues. DNA for the CDR3: TGTGCCAGCAGCAGAGACGGGACAGGGGAATCCTATGGCTACACCTTC. Protein product: CASSRDGTGESYGYTF. Using reference TRBV5-6 and TRBJ1-2 for the parts outside the CDR3, the full variable domain is DAGVTQSPTHLIKTRGQQVTLRCSPKSGHDTVSWYQQALGQGPQFIFQYYEEEERQRGNFPDRFSGHQFPNYSSELNVNALLLGDSALYLCASSRDGTGESYGYTFGSGTRLTVV.

This clone was counted between two and nine times. This chain joins TRBV5-4 and TRBJ2-7, with TRBD1 identical over 9 bases. Trimming removed 5 bases from V and 4 bases from J; junction bases left unmatched: 7. Per germline, CDR1 SGHNT and CDR2 YYREEE (reference sequence). The CDR3 is made up of 14 amino acids. The CDR3 is CASSAGTGRYEQYF. The CDR3 nucleotides read TGTGCCAGCAGTGCCGGGACAGGGAGATACGAGCAGTACTTC.

V usage is TRBV7-8 and J usage is TRBJ2-3; 7 bases line up with TRBD2. V lost 2 bases to trimming and J lost 4 bases; unmatched junction nucleotides: 6. Germline lookup yields CDR1 SGHVS and CDR2 FQNEAQ. The CDR3 is 15 residues long. CDR3 nucleotides: TGTGCCAGCAGCTTAAGGGAGGGCGGGTCAGATACGCAGTATTTT. This codes for CASSLREGGSDTQYF.

The rearrangement links TRBV6-5 to TRBJ1-2; D is unresolved. V was cut by 7 bases and J by 3 bases, with 9 bases left in between. The CDR3 consists of 12 residues. Germline V lookup: CDR1 MNHEY, CDR2 SVGAGI. In DNA, the CDR3 is TGTGCCAGCAATAGCGGGGACTATGGCTACACCTTC. It translates to CASNSGDYGYTF.

The chain uses TRBV6-5 and TRBJ1-1, with D maybe TRBD1 (6 bases). Trimming shortened V by 2 bases and J by 3 bases, and 16 bases separated the two germline ends. The CDR3 is 16 amino acids. CDR1 is MNHEY and CDR2 is SVGAGI in the germline V gene. The CDR3 DNA reads as TGTGCCAGCAGTTACGGGGCCCGGGGGCGCGACACTGAAGCTTTCTTT. It codes for CASSYGARGRDTEAFF.

The V gene is TRBV27, the J gene TRBJ1-6; D is uncertain. The V gene's germline CDR1 is MNHEY and CDR2 SMNVEV (reference sequence). V shed 3 bases and J shed 8 bases, with 5 bases lying between them. This CDR3 contains 12 residues. The CDR3 coding sequence is TGTGCCAGCAGTTTTGGGGATTCACCCCTCCACTTT. Encoded protein: CASSFGDSPLHF.

This clone was picked up one time. The rearrangement links TRBV28 to TRBJ2-5; 7 bases line up with TRBD2. The CDR3 sequence is 13 residues long. In germline, CDR1 is MDHEN, CDR2 SYDVKM. The V and J ends lost 7 bases and 4 bases, in that order; junction bases with no gene match: 6. CDR3 protein: CASMRERIETQYF. CDR3 bases: TGTGCCAGCATGCGGGAGAGGATAGAGACCCAGTACTTC.

This CDR3 is CASSLDPAGYNEQFF. As DNA, the CDR3 is TGTGCCAGCAGCTTGGATCCAGCGGGGTACAATGAGCAGTTCTTC. V usage is TRBV5-5 and J usage is TRBJ2-1; 7 bases match TRBD2. Per germline, CDR1 SGHKS and CDR2 YYEKEE (reference sequence). V shed 0 bases, J shed 4 bases, and the junction held 4 bases outside the gene matches. The CDR3 is made up of 15 amino acids.